Shown below are 6 T cell receptor beta chains from a single sample sequenced in a study of blood T cell repertoires in COVID-19. Using immunoSEQ multiplex PCR, the repertoire was profiled, and TCRdb retains in-frame clones only, with some absent. This sample has about 240,000 clones, with roughly 86% found just once. What was sequenced was peripheral blood. These receptors came from a man older than 75 with acute or convalescent COVID-19.

This chain joins TRBV7-9 and TRBJ1-1; possible D gene TRBD1, 5 bases. V was trimmed by 5 bases and J by 5 bases, leaving 12 bases between them. Germline CDR1 and CDR2: SEHNR and FQNEAQ (reference sequence). The CDR3 totals 13 residues. The CDR3 bases are TGTGCCAGCAGCGCACAGGAGACTACTGAAGCTTTCTTT. This gives the protein CASSAQETTEAFF.

The chain has TRBV11-3 and TRBJ2-5; 11 bases map to TRBD2. The CDR3 covers 17 residues. Trimming removed 5 bases from V and 2 bases from J; junction bases left unmatched: 10. Looked up from germline, CDR1 is SGHNT and CDR2 is YENEEA. As DNA, the CDR3 is TGTGCCAGCAGCCCGGGGGGTCTAGCGGGAGGACAAGAGACCCAGTACTTC. It translates to CASSPGGLAGGQETQYF.

The genes are TRBV3-1 (or the pseudogene TRBV3-2) and TRBJ2-1, with TRBD2 as a possible D gene (5 bases). There are 12 residues in the CDR3. V lost 2 bases to trimming and J lost 15 bases, with 14 bases between them. Germline loops: CDR1 LGHDT, CDR2 YNNKEL (reference sequence). Here the CDR3 DNA reads TGTGCCAGCAGCCAAAGCGGATCCGATCCGTTCTTC. Encoded protein: CASSQSGSDPFF.

The chain has TRBV6-5 and TRBJ2-3; 7 bases align to TRBD2. The V segment lost 4 bases and the J segment 4 bases; nucleotides outside the gene matches: 5. This CDR3 comprises 14 residues. The germline V gene encodes CDR1 MNHEY and CDR2 SVGAGI. CDR3 nucleotides: TGTGCCAGCAGTTCCCCTGGGGGGGCAGATACGCAGTATTTT. It yields the protein CASSSPGGADTQYF.

This clone was picked up a small number of times. The rearrangement links TRBV5-4 to TRBJ1-2; 8 nucleotides agree with TRBD1. The CDR3 runs to 14 residues. CDR1 SGHNT and CDR2 YYREEE come from the germline V gene (reference sequence). V was clipped by 4 bases and J by 7 bases; unmatched bases: 9. The CDR3 sequence: CASSRDPDRAGYTF. The CDR3 coding sequence is TGTGCCAGCAGCCGGGACCCGGACAGGGCTGGCTACACCTTC.

This chain uses TRBV10-2 with TRBJ2-5; no firm D call. Looked up from germline, CDR1 is WSHSY and CDR2 is SAAADI. CDR3 length: 14 residues. V was cut by 1 base and J by 3 bases, with 9 bases left in between. CDR3 bases: TGCGCCAGCAGTGAGTTGGTTCAGAAAGAGACCCAGTACTTC. This encodes CASSELVQKETQYF.